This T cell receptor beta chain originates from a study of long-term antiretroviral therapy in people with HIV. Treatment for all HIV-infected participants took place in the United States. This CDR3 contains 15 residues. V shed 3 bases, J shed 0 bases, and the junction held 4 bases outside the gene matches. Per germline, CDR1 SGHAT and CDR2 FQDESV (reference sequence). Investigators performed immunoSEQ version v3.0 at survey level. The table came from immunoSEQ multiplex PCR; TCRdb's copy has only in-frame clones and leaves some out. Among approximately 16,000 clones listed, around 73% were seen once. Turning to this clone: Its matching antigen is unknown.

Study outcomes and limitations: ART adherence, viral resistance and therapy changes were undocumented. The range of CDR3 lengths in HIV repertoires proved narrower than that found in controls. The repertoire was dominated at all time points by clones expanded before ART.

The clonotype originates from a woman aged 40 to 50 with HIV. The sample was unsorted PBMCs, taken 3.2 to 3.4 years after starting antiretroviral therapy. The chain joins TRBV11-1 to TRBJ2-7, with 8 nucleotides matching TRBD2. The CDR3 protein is CASSFIAGSSYEQYF. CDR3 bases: TGTGCCAGCAGCTTCATAGCGGGGAGCTCCTACGAGCAGTACTTC.